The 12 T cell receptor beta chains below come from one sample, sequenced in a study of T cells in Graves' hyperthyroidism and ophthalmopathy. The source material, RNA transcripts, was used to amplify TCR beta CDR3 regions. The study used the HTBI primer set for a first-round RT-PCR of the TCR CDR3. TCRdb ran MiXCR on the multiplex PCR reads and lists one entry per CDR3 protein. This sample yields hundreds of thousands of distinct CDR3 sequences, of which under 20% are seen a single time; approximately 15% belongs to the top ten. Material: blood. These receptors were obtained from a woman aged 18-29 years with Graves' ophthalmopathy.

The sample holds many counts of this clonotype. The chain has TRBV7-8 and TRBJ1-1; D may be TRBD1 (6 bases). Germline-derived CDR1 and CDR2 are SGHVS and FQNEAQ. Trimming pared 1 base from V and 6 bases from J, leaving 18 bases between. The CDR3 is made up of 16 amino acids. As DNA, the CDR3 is TGTGCCAGCAGCTTAGAGGGTTTGCGGGCAGGGGCTGAAGCTTTCTTT. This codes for CASSLEGLRAGAEAFF.

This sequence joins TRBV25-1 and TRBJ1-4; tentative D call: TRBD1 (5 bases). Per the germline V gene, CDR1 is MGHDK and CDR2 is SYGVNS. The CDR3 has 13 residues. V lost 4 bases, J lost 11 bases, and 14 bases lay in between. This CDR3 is CASSAPGQGKLFF. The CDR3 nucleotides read TGTGCCAGCAGTGCCCCCGGCCAGGGTAAACTGTTTTTT.

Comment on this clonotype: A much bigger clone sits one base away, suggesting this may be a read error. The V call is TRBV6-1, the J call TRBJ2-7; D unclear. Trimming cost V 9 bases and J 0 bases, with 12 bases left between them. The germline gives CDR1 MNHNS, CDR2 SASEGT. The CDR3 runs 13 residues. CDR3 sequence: CARRPGSSYEQYF. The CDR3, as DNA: TGTGCCAGAAGACCCGGAAGCTCCTACGAGCAGTACTTC.

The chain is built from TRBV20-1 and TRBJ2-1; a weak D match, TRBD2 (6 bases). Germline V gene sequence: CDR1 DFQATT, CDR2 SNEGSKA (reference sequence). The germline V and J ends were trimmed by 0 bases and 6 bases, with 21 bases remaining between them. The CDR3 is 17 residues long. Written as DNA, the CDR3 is TGCAGTGCTAGAGATGGTCCGGGAGCCCGGAGGAGCAATGAGCAGTTCTTC. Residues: CSARDGPGARRSNEQFF.

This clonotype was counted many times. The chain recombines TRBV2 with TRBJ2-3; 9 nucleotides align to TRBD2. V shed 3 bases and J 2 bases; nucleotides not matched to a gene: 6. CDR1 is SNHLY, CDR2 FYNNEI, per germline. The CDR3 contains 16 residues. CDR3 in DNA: TGTGCCAGCAGTGAGTTAGCGGGGGAAAACACAGATACGCAGTATTTT. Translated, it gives CASSELAGENTDTQYF. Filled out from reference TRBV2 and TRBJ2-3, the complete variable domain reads EPEVTQTPSHQVTQMGQEVILRCVPISNHLYFYWYRQILGQKVEFLVSFYNNEISEKSEIFDDQFSVERPDGSNFTLKIRSTKLEDSAMYFCASSELAGENTDTQYFGPGTRLTVL.

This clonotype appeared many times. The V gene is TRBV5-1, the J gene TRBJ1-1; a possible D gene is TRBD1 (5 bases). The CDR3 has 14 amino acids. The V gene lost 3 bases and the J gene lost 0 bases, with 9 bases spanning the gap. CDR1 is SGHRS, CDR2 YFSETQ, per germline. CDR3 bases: TGCGCCAGCAGCTGGGAGGGGATGAACACTGAAGCTTTCTTT. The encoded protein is CASSWEGMNTEAFF. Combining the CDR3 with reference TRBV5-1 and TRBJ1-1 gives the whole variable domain KAGVTQTPRYLIKTRGQQVTLSCSPISGHRSVSWYQQTPGQGLQFLFEYFSETQRNKGNFPGRFSGRQFSNSRSEMNVSTLELGDSALYLCASSWEGMNTEAFFGQGTRLTVV.

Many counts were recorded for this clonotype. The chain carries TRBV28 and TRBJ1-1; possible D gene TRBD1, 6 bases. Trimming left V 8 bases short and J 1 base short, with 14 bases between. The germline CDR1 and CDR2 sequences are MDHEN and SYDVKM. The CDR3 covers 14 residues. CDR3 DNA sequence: TGTGCCAGCGAGACACAGGGATGGAACACTGAAGCTTTCTTT. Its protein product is CASETQGWNTEAFF.

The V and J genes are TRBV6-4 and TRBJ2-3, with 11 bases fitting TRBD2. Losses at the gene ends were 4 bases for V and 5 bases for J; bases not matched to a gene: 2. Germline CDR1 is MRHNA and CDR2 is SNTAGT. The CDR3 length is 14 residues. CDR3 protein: CASSGGLAGDTQYF. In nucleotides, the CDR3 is TGTGCCAGCAGTGGAGGACTAGCGGGAGATACGCAGTATTTT.

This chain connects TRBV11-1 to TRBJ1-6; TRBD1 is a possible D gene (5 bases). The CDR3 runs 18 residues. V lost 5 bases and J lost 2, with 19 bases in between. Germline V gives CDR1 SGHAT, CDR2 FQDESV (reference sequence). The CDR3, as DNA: TGTGCCAGCAGCCAAGATGGCGCAGGGCCGGCCTATAATTCACCCCTCCACTTT. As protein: CASSQDGAGPAYNSPLHF.

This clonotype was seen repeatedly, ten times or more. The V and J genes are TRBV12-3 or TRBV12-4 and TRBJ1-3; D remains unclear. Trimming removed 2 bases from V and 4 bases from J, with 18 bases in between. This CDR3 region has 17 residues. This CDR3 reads CASSLRSGSIAGNTIYF. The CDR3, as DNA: TGTGCCAGCAGTTTAAGAAGTGGGAGTATAGCAGGAAACACCATATATTTT.

CDR3 in amino acids: CASSLGQGASTNEKLFF. CDR3 in DNA: TGCGCCAGCAGCTTGGGCCAGGGGGCATCAACTAATGAAAAACTGTTTTTT. This chain links TRBV5-1 with TRBJ1-4; 8 bases align to TRBD1. Germline V gene sequence: CDR1 SGHRS, CDR2 YFSETQ. This CDR3 region has 17 residues. V was pared by 0 bases and J by 0 bases, with 4 bases of the junction left unmatched.

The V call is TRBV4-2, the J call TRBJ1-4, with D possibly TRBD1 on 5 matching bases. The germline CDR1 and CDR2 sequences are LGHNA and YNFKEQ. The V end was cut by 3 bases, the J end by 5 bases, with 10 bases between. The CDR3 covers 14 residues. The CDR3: CASSQPGTNEKLFF. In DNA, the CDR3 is TGTGCCAGCAGCCAGCCTGGGACCAATGAAAAACTGTTTTTT.